These T cell receptor beta chains were read from a single sample in a study of cytomegalovirus exposure and HLA in healthy donors. The protocol was immunoSEQ multiplex PCR, while the TCRdb copy is restricted to in-frame clones and leaves out a portion. The table has about 140,000 clones, roughly 78% seen once. Source material: PBMCs. The source is a man younger than 45 in good health. The CDR3 runs from the conserved cysteine through the conserved F or W. The D gene is left open where the match is weak. Clone size appears in some rows only: once, few, many, or a class for an expanded clone.

clone_size: NA; v_call: TRBV6-1; j_call: TRBJ2-1; d_call: NA; cdr3_nt: TGTGCCAGCAGTGACCTGTTCAATGAGCAGTTCTTC; cdr3_aa: CASSDLFNEQFF
clone_size: NA; v_call: TRBV6-5; j_call: TRBJ2-1; d_call: TRBD2; cdr3_nt: TGTGCCAGCCGGGGAACTAGCGGCAATGAGCAGTTCTTC; cdr3_aa: CASRGTSGNEQFF
clone_size: once; v_call: TRBV5-1; j_call: TRBJ1-1; d_call: TRBD1; cdr3_nt: TGCGCCAGCAGCTTGAGACAGGGAAACACTGAAGCTTTCTTT; cdr3_aa: CASSLRQGNTEAFF
clone_size: NA; v_call: TRBV6-6; j_call: TRBJ1-5; d_call: NA; cdr3_nt: TGTGCCAGCAGCCTACCTGATTACCAGCCCCAGCATTTT; cdr3_aa: CASSLPDYQPQHF
clone_size: NA; v_call: TRBV19; j_call: TRBJ1-1; d_call: TRBD1; cdr3_nt: TGTGCCACCGGACAGGGGGGCACTGAAGCTTTCTTT; cdr3_aa: CATGQGGTEAFF
clone_size: once; v_call: TRBV19; j_call: TRBJ2-2; d_call: TRBD1; cdr3_nt: TGTGCCAGTAGTCCCCGGGACAGGAGAAACACCGGGGAGCTGTTTTTT; cdr3_aa: CASSPRDRRNTGELFF
clone_size: NA; v_call: TRBV30; j_call: TRBJ2-7; d_call: TRBD1; cdr3_nt: TGTGCCTGGAGTGTGGGGACAGCCAGTCGGCAGTACTTC; cdr3_aa: CAWSVGTASRQYF
clone_size: NA; v_call: TRBV18; j_call: TRBJ2-1; d_call: NA; cdr3_nt: TGTGCCAGCTCACCGACAGGTTACAATGAGCAGTTCTTC; cdr3_aa: CASSPTGYNEQFF
clone_size: NA; v_call: TRBV5-1; j_call: TRBJ2-1; d_call: NA; cdr3_nt: TGCGCCAGCAGCTTGGGGGCTTTGGGCTCCTACAATGAGCAGTTCTTC; cdr3_aa: CASSLGALGSYNEQFF
clone_size: once; v_call: TRBV28; j_call: TRBJ1-1; d_call: TRBD1; cdr3_nt: TGTGCCAGCAGTTTCCCTCGGACAGGGGGTTACATGAACACTGAAGCTTTCTTT; cdr3_aa: CASSFPRTGGYMNTEAFF
clone_size: once; v_call: TRBV13; j_call: TRBJ2-1; d_call: TRBD1; cdr3_nt: TGTGCCAGCAGCTTAGGCCCCGGGACAGGGCTATACAATGAGCAGTTCTTC; cdr3_aa: CASSLGPGTGLYNEQFF
clone_size: NA; v_call: TRBV28; j_call: TRBJ2-3; d_call: NA; cdr3_nt: TGTGCCAGCAGAGAAAGGTTAGGGGTGCAGTATTTT; cdr3_aa: CASRERLGVQYF
clone_size: NA; v_call: TRBV9; j_call: TRBJ2-7; d_call: NA; cdr3_nt: TGTGCCAGCAGCGCCGAGAGGGGGGGGGAGCTAGCGCCCAGGGGCTACGAGCAGTACTTC; cdr3_aa: CASSAERGGELAPRGYEQYF
clone_size: NA; v_call: TRBV5-8; j_call: TRBJ1-1; d_call: NA; cdr3_nt: TGTGCCAGCAGCTTGGCGGTCAGGGCGGCTTTCTTT; cdr3_aa: CASSLAVRAAFF